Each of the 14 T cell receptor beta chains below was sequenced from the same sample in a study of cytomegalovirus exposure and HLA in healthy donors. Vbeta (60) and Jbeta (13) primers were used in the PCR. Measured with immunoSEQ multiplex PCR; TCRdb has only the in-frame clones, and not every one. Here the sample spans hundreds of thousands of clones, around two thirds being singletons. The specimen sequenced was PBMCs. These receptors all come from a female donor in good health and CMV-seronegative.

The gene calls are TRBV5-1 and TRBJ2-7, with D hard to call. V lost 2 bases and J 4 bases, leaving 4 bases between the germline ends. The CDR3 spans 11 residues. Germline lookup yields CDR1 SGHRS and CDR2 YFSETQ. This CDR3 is CASSFEYEQYF. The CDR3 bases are TGCGCCAGCAGCTTCGAGTACGAGCAGTACTTC.

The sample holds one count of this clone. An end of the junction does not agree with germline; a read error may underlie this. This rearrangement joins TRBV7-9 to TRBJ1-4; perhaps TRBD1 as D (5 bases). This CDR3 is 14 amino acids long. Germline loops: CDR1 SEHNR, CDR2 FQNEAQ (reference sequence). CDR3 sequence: CSSCPAGGDEKLFF. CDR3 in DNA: TGTTCCAGCTGCCCGGCGGGGGGAGATGAAAAACTGTTTTTT. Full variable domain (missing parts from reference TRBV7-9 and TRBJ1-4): DTGVSQNPRHKITKRGQNVTFRCDPISEHNRLYWYRQTLGQGPEFLTYFQNEAQLEKSRLLSDRFSAERPKGSFSTLEIQRTEQGDSAMYLCSSCPAGGDEKLFFGSGTQLSVL.

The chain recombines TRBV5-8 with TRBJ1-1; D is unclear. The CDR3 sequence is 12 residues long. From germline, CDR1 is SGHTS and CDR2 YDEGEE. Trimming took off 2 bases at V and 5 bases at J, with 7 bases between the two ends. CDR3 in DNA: TGTGCCAGCAGCTTCGGAGAGACTGAAGCTTTCTTT. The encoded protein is CASSFGETEAFF.

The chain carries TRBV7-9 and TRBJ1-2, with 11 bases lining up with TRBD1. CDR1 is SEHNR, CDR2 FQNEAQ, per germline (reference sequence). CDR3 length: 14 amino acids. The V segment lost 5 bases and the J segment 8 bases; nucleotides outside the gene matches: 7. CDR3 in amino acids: CASSPWTGGSGYTF. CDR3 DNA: TGTGCCAGCAGCCCCTGGACAGGGGGCAGCGGCTACACCTTC.

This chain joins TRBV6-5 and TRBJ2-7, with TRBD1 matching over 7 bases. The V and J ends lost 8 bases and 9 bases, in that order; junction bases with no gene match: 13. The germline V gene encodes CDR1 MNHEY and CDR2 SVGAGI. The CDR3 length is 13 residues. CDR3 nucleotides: TGTGCCAGCTCGGGACAGAGAGCATCACCGCAGTACTTC. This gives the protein CASSGQRASPQYF.

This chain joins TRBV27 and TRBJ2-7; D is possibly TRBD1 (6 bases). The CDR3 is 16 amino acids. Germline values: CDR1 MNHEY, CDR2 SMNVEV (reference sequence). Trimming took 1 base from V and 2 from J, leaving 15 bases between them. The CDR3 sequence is CASSLFPGATAYEQYF. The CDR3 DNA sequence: TGTGCCAGCAGTTTATTTCCAGGGGCGACCGCCTACGAGCAGTACTTC.

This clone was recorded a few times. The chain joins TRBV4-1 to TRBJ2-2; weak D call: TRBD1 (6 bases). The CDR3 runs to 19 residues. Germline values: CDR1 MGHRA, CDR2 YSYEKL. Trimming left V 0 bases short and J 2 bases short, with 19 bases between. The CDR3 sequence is CASSQDEGERVLNTGELFF. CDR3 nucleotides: TGCGCCAGCAGCCAAGATGAGGGGGAGAGGGTACTTAACACCGGGGAGCTGTTTTTT.

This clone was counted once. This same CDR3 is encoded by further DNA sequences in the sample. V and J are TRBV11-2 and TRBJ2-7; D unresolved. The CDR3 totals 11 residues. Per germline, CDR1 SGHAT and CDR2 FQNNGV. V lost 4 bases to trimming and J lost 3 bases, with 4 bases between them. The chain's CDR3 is CASSSGYEQYF. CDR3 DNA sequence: TGTGCCAGCAGCTCGGGCTACGAGCAGTACTTC. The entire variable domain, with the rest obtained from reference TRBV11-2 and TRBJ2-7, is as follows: EAGVAQSPRYKIIEKRQSVAFWCNPISGHATLYWYQQILGQGPKLLIQFQNNGVVDDSQLPKDRFSAERLKGVDSTLKIQPAKLEDSAVYLCASSSGYEQYFGPGTRLTVT.

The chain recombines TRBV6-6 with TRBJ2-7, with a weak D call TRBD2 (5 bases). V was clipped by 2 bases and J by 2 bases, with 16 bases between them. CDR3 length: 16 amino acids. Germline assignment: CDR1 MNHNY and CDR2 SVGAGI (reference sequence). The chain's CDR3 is CASSYGKGAPTYEQYF. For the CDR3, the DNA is TGTGCCAGCAGTTACGGCAAGGGAGCCCCGACCTACGAGCAGTACTTC.

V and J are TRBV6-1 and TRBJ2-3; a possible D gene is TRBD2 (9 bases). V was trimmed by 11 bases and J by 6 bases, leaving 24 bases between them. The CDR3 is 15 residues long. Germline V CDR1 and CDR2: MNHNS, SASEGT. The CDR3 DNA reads TGTGCCGGCTCCGGGACTAGCCGACAGGGGGATACGCAGTATTTT. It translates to CAGSGTSRQGDTQYF.

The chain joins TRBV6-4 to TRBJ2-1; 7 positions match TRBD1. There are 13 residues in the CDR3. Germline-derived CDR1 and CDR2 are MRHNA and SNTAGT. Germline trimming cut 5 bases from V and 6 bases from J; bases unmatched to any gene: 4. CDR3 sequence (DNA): TGTGCCAGCAGTACCCACAGGGGCAATGAGCAGTTCTTC. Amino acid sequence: CASSTHRGNEQFF.

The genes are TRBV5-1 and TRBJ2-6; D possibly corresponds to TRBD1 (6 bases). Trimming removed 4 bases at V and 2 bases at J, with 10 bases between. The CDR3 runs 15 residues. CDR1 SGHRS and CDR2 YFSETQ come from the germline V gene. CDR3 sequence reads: CASSPRGAGANVLTF. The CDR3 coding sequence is TGCGCCAGCAGCCCCAGGGGAGCTGGGGCCAACGTCCTGACTTTC.

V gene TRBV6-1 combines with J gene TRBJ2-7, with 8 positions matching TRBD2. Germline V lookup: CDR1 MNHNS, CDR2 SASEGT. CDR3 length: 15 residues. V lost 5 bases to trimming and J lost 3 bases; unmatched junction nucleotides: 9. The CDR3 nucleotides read TGTGCCAGCAGTAACGGTGAGAGCGGGAGCTACGAGCAGTACTTC. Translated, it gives CASSNGESGSYEQYF.

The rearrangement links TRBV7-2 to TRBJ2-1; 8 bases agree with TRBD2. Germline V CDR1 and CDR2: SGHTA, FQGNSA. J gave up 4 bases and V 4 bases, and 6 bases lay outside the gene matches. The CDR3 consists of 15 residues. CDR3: CASSYQAGEYNEQFF. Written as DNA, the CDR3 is TGTGCCAGCAGCTACCAAGCGGGAGAATACAATGAGCAGTTCTTC.